Included here is one T cell receptor beta chain sequence, with context. Assay: immunoSEQ multiplex PCR; the TCRdb copy retains only in-frame clones and omits some. The table lists around 1,000 clones, approximately 80% of them singletons. This sample was included in a study of chemoradiotherapy in HPV16-positive cancers. Study at large: Functional T-cell assays on a couple of HPV16-positive patients' cells defined candidate HPV-specific clones and common TCR motifs.

CDR3 length: 13 amino acids. The V end lost 2 bases, the J end lost 4 bases, and 5 bases lay between the germline ends. The germline V gene has CDR1 MRHNA and CDR2 SNTAGT. This chain uses TRBV6-4 with TRBJ2-2, with no clear D. The sequence was collected from a human donor with HPV-associated anogenital cancer. The sequenced sample was tumor tissue, obtained from a patient who underwent chemoradiotherapy. The DNA of the CDR3 is TGTGCCAGCAGTGACAGGGCCACCGGGGAGCTGTTTTTT. This encodes CASSDRATGELFF.